The 18 T cell receptor beta chains below were found in one sample sequenced in a study of T cells in Graves' hyperthyroidism and ophthalmopathy (dated by TCRdb to about 2019). Receptor amplification or capture employed multiplex PCR. The sample was run on an Illumina HiSeq 2000. TCR beta CDR3 regions were amplified from RNA transcripts. A first-round RT-PCR of the TCR CDR3 used the HTBI primer set with the Qiagen OneStep RT-PCR kit. Clones were called with MiXCR by TCRdb after fastp trimmed the public reads at Q25, and only in-frame beta chains were retained. Entries are consolidated by CDR3 protein sequence, retaining the most common genes and DNA. The sample contains more than 650,000 distinct CDR3 sequences, around 15% of them found a single time. The top ten hold 10% to 13% of the sample. Specimen: blood. These receptors all stem from a woman aged 18 to 35 with Graves' hyperthyroidism.

A single count supports this clonotype. The chain has TRBV10-1 and TRBJ1-6, with no clear D. Germline V gene data show CDR1 as WNHNN and CDR2 as SYGVQD (reference sequence). V dropped 6 bases and J dropped 7 bases, with 13 bases sitting between them. The CDR3 runs to 14 residues. This chain's CDR3 is CASRLEGRNSPLHF. CDR3 DNA sequence: TGCGCCAGCAGACTAGAGGGCCGGAATTCACCCCTCCACTTT.

This clonotype was picked up one time. This chain connects TRBV6-1 to TRBJ2-7; the match to TRBD2 covers 10 bases. CDR3 size: 15 residues. Germline V gene data show CDR1 as MNHNS and CDR2 as SASEGT. V trimming: 5 bases; J trimming: 3 bases; junction bases outside the gene matches: 7. CDR3 sequence reads: CASSPQREGLYEQYF. DNA of the CDR3: TGTGCCAGCAGTCCCCAGCGGGAGGGCCTCTACGAGCAGTACTTC.

This chain links TRBV12-3 or TRBV12-4 with TRBJ1-4, with 7 bases matching TRBD1. The ends lost 5 bases at V and 7 bases at J; junction bases unmatched: 10. The CDR3 loop spans 15 amino acids. The DNA for the CDR3 is TGTGCCAGCAGTCTCCGACAGGGTATTGGTGAAAAACTGTTTTTT. Translating it yields CASSLRQGIGEKLFF.

In its sample, this clonotype was seen many times. The chain is built from TRBV24-1 and TRBJ2-2; D gene uncertain. Trimming removed 10 bases from V and 2 bases from J, with 10 bases in between. Germline V gene lookup returns CDR1 KGHDR and CDR2 SFDVKD. This CDR3 has 13 residues. The CDR3 sequence is CATGKPNTGELFF. The CDR3 region has the DNA TGTGCCACAGGGAAACCAAACACCGGGGAGCTGTTTTTT.

The CDR3 region is CASTSQGDQETQYF. CDR3 DNA: TGTGCCAGTACCTCACAGGGCGACCAAGAGACCCAGTACTTC. V gene TRBV19 combines with J gene TRBJ2-5; D might be TRBD1 (6 bases). Trimming cost V 7 bases and J 0 bases, with 12 bases left between them. The length of the CDR3 is 14 residues. Germline V CDR1 and CDR2: LNHDA, SQIVND (reference sequence).

This clonotype was observed a handful of times. The chain recombines TRBV6-1 with TRBJ1-2, with 10 bases lining up with TRBD1. Germline values: CDR1 MNHNS, CDR2 SASEGT. This CDR3 comprises 16 residues. With 2 bases clipped from V and 7 bases from J, the junction kept 10 bases outside the gene matches. The CDR3 DNA is TGTGCCAGCAGTGAAAGGGGGGTCCGGGACAGGGGTGGCTACACCTTC. Translating gives CASSERGVRDRGGYTF.

This clonotype has ten or more counts. The V call is TRBV3-1, the J call TRBJ2-1; D is perhaps TRBD2 (6 bases). Germline loops: CDR1 LGHDT, CDR2 YNNKEL (reference sequence). The V end lost 8 bases, the J end lost 0 bases, and 23 bases lay between the germline ends. The CDR3 runs 18 residues. The DNA of the CDR3 is TGTGCCAGCCGACACATGAGCGGGTGGGGCGGCTCCTACAATGAGCAGTTCTTC. This sequence encodes CASRHMSGWGGSYNEQFF.

This clonotype was observed many times. The genes are TRBV3-1 and TRBJ2-3; 9 bases map to TRBD2. After removal of 0 bases from V and 4 bases from J, the junction contained 8 bases not matched to a gene. The CDR3 sequence is 17 residues long. Germline values: CDR1 LGHDT, CDR2 YNNKEL (reference sequence). CDR3 DNA sequence: TGTGCCAGCAGCCAAGAGAGAAGCGGGAGGACGGCAGATACGCAGTATTTT. The encoded protein is CASSQERSGRTADTQYF.

As concerns this clonotype: Since a much larger clone is just one base distant, this may be a read error. The CDR3 carries no conserved terminal phenylalanine or tryptophan, so it likely arises from a read error. The rearrangement joins TRBV6-5 to TRBJ1-2; 8 nucleotides line up with TRBD1. Germline-derived CDR1 and CDR2 are MNHEY and SVGAGI. The CDR3 is made up of 18 amino acids. With 7 bases clipped from V and 5 bases from J, the junction kept 21 bases outside the gene matches. This CDR3 is CASTLDRDLLRLNYGYTS. DNA for the CDR3: TGTGCCAGCACTTTGGACAGGGACCTCCTAAGACTTAATTATGGCTACACCTCC.

V is TRBV5-4 and J is TRBJ1-5; D not certain. Germline CDR1 SGHNT, CDR2 YYREEE (reference sequence). V lost 0 bases and J lost 6, with 10 bases in between. The CDR3 extends over 14 amino acids. The CDR3 loop reads CASSLAGSGQPQHF. CDR3 nucleotides: TGTGCCAGCAGCTTGGCCGGCAGCGGTCAGCCCCAGCATTTT.

This clonotype was observed at least ten times. This chain connects TRBV11-2 to TRBJ2-5, with D unresolved. The CDR3 runs 12 residues. Trimming removed 5 bases at V and 7 bases at J, with 11 bases between. Germline-derived CDR1 and CDR2 are SGHAT and FQNNGV. CDR3 sequence (DNA): TGTGCCAGCAGCCGAGGTCGGACGACCCAGTACTTC. It yields the protein CASSRGRTTQYF.

There are a few counts of this clonotype. CDR3 sequence: CAISSGQGNEQFF. The DNA of the CDR3 is TGTGCCATCAGTTCGGGACAGGGCAATGAGCAGTTCTTC. The rearrangement uses TRBV10-3 and TRBJ2-1, with 9 bases lining up with TRBD1. The V gene's germline CDR1 is ENHRY and CDR2 SYGVKD. V lost 5 bases to trimming and J lost 6 bases; unmatched junction nucleotides: 2. CDR3 length: 13 residues.

This clonotype was recorded many times. The CDR3 spells CASRTSGSRVMNEQFF. CDR3 DNA sequence: TGTGCCAGCCGGACTAGCGGGAGTCGGGTTATGAATGAGCAGTTCTTC. The gene calls are TRBV3-1 and TRBJ2-1, with TRBD2 matching 13 bases. Germline values: CDR1 LGHDT, CDR2 YNNKEL (reference sequence). The ends lost 8 bases at V and 7 bases at J; junction bases unmatched: 11. CDR3 length equals 16 residues.

This clonotype was found a few times. The chain recombines TRBV5-8 with TRBJ1-5, with no clear D. Trimming took off 5 bases at V and 2 bases at J, with 14 bases between the two ends. Germline assignment: CDR1 SGHTS and CDR2 YDEGEE. The CDR3 sequence is 15 residues long. The CDR3 loop is CASRPTGLGNQPQHF. The CDR3, as DNA: TGTGCCAGCAGACCCACGGGGTTGGGCAATCAGCCCCAGCATTTT.

This clonotype occurred a few times. V is TRBV30 and J is TRBJ2-2; D may be TRBD2 (5 bases). Germline CDR1 reads GTSNPN; CDR2 reads SVGIG (reference sequence). The length of the CDR3 is 15 residues. Deletions cut 3 bases from V and 3 bases from J, with 14 bases between. This chain's CDR3 is CAWSWAREYTGELFF. CDR3 coding DNA: TGTGCCTGGAGCTGGGCCCGGGAATACACCGGGGAGCTGTTTTTT.

This clonotype was counted many times. V is TRBV7-9 and J is TRBJ2-7; no definite D call. Germline V gene sequence: CDR1 SEHNR, CDR2 FQNEAQ (reference sequence). Between the trimmed V and J ends, which lost 2 bases and 2 bases, there was a span of 13 bases. This CDR3 contains 15 residues. For the CDR3, the DNA is TGTGCCAGCAGCTTAACCACGACCGTAACCTACGAGCAGTACTTC. Translating gives CASSLTTTVTYEQYF.

This clonotype was detected many times. The chain recombines TRBV28 with TRBJ2-5; D gene unclear. This CDR3 comprises 12 residues. Germline V gene sequence: CDR1 MDHEN, CDR2 SYDVKM. V gave up 6 bases and J gave up 4 bases, with 9 bases separating them. This CDR3 is CASRVGLETQYF. CDR3 DNA: TGTGCCAGCAGGGTGGGTTTAGAGACCCAGTACTTC.

This clonotype came up a few times. The V call is TRBV7-9, the J call TRBJ2-1, with D perhaps matching TRBD2 (5 bases). Germline V lookup: CDR1 SEHNR, CDR2 FQNEAQ (reference sequence). Trimming stripped 4 bases from V and 13 bases from J, with 23 bases between. This CDR3 is 15 amino acids long. CDR3: CASSYDPSRAPHQFF. CDR3 coding DNA: TGTGCCAGCAGCTACGACCCCTCGCGGGCCCCCCACCAGTTCTTC.